A selection of T cell receptor beta chains follows, all from one sample in a study of beta chain features in type 1 diabetes. The repertoire was sequenced with immunoSEQ multiplex PCR; TCRdb's copy has only in-frame clones and lacks some. The sample lists 45,000 to 60,000 clones; approximately 40% were seen once. The specimen was stem cell memory CD4+ T cells from blood. These receptors all stem from a man aged 30 to 45 with type 1 diabetes. The CDR3 runs from the conserved cysteine through the conserved F or W.

J gene: TRBJ2-2; V gene: TRBV5-4; CDR3 protein: CASSSSTGGRTGELFF
J gene: TRBJ2-3; V gene: TRBV13; CDR3 protein: CASTLSGLRKDTQYF
J gene: TRBJ1-6; V gene: TRBV7-9; CDR3 protein: CASSGGDSPLHF
J gene: TRBJ2-7; V gene: TRBV4-1; CDR3 protein: CASSRVGGSYEQYF
J gene: TRBJ2-7; V gene: TRBV7-2; CDR3 protein: CASSLGGGGGRYEQYF
J gene: TRBJ1-1; V gene: TRBV10-3; CDR3 protein: CAISESLLNTEAFF
J gene: TRBJ2-7; V gene: TRBV4-2; CDR3 protein: CASSRRLAGENEQYF
J gene: TRBJ1-2; V gene: TRBV6-6; CDR3 protein: CASSYGFRDSNYGYTF
J gene: TRBJ1-1; V gene: TRBV6-5; CDR3 protein: CASGTAMNTEAFF
J gene: TRBJ2-2; V gene: TRBV2; CDR3 protein: CASSRTVTGELFF
J gene: TRBJ2-3; V gene: TRBV7-3; CDR3 protein: CASSAGQGGDTQYF
J gene: TRBJ2-3; V gene: TRBV28; CDR3 protein: CASSSGGGSDTQYF
J gene: TRBJ2-3; V gene: TRBV10-3; CDR3 protein: CAISPGTSRDTQYF
J gene: TRBJ2-7; V gene: TRBV5-6; CDR3 protein: CASSGTGGYEQYF
J gene: TRBJ2-1; V gene: TRBV30; CDR3 protein: CAWREIYRFPYNEQFF
J gene: TRBJ2-1; V gene: TRBV7-2; CDR3 protein: CASSLQGTGYNEQFF
J gene: TRBJ2-1; V gene: TRBV6-6; CDR3 protein: CASSYWLAGPEQFF
J gene: TRBJ1-2; V gene: TRBV7-9; CDR3 protein: CASSTRGVYGYTF
J gene: TRBJ2-7; V gene: TRBV21-1; CDR3 protein: CASSVDSTRSSYEQYF
J gene: TRBJ2-1; V gene: TRBV9; CDR3 protein: CASSVVVGGTGGYNEQFF
J gene: TRBJ2-3; V gene: TRBV30; CDR3 protein: CAWSIGQGRLYF
J gene: TRBJ2-3; V gene: TRBV7-2; CDR3 protein: CASSSSTDTQYF
J gene: TRBJ1-1; V gene: TRBV7-2; CDR3 protein: CASSLTGWVEAFF
J gene: TRBJ2-7; V gene: TRBV13; CDR3 protein: CASSLGLAGAYEQYF
J gene: TRBJ1-2; V gene: TRBV6-6; CDR3 protein: CASRSPGQGAFNGYTF
J gene: TRBJ1-1; V gene: TRBV7-2; CDR3 protein: CASSSTGQEVEAFF
J gene: TRBJ2-2; V gene: TRBV5-1; CDR3 protein: CASSWYRAAGELFF
J gene: TRBJ2-7; V gene: TRBV7-2; CDR3 protein: CASSPGQRYEQYF
J gene: TRBJ2-3; V gene: TRBV19; CDR3 protein: CASSTSSGASTDTQYF
J gene: TRBJ1-5; V gene: TRBV6-5; CDR3 protein: CASRRDSLNQPQHF
J gene: TRBJ2-7; V gene: TRBV27; CDR3 protein: CASSPGGGRDVYEQYF
J gene: TRBJ1-1; V gene: TRBV6-1; CDR3 protein: CASGAGRNEAFF
J gene: TRBJ2-5; V gene: TRBV7-8; CDR3 protein: CASSRRRGQETQYF